This T cell receptor beta chain came from a study of blood T cells in healthy people across ages. Overall study context: About one barcoded TCR beta cDNA was captured per two T cells. General observations from the study: Older age coincided with a roughly linear decline in TCR beta diversity per million T cells. Any changes in expanded clonotypes were possibly confounded, as donor CMV status remained unknown.

Through a sample-barcoded 5' primer and a J-beta primer mix, a second PCR was run for roughly 6 to 12 cycles. A template-switch adaptor that had 12 random nucleotides put a tag on each cDNA molecule. TCRdb redid the calling of the 5' RACE reads with MiXCR, one entry per CDR3 protein. The data show more than 1.4 million distinct CDR3 sequences, roughly 40% seen once. The CDR3 is 14 residues long. After removal of 10 bases from V and 8 bases from J, the junction contained 14 bases not matched to a gene. Germline V gene lookup returns CDR1 MNHNS and CDR2 SASEGT. This clonotype was detected only a few times. Its target is unknown.

The sequencing sample was made of blood. This clonotype originated in a woman between 18 and 29 years old in good health. The gene calls are TRBV6-1 and TRBJ2-3; TRBD1 matches at 8 bases. For the CDR3, the DNA is TGTGCCACCACGACTAGAACCACAGGGGGTACGCAGTATTTT. This encodes CATTTRTTGGTQYF.